The clone carrying this TCR beta chain is medium-sized. No antigen is known for it. This sample is part of a study of CXCR4 blockade with PD-1 therapy in pancreatic cancer. Deletions cut 3 bases from V and 2 bases from J, with 17 bases between. Germline CDR1 LNHNV, CDR2 YYDKDF (reference sequence). CDR3 length: 17 amino acids. Study-level points and caveats: Convergent selection by common tumor antigens was suggested by nucleotide rearrangement counts. Without paired alpha-beta data, shared specificity of dominant clones is unconfirmed. Tumor clonality averaged around 0.14 versus 0.05 in healthy blood, not predicting survival.

Measured with immunoSEQ multiplex PCR; TCRdb has only the in-frame clones, and not every one. The sample shows thousands of clones, roughly two fifths of them seen only once. This TCR derives from a human donor with pancreatic ductal adenocarcinoma. Sequencing input: tumor tissue. The V call is TRBV15, the J call TRBJ2-1; maybe TRBD2 (6 bases). The chain's CDR3 is CATSRAEGGTTYNEQFF. The CDR3 bases are TGTGCCACCAGCAGGGCCGAGGGCGGGACGACCTACAATGAGCAGTTCTTC.